These 22 T cell receptor beta chains were sequenced from one sample in a study of cytomegalovirus exposure and HLA in healthy donors. The PCR ran on 60 Vbeta and 13 Jbeta primers. Profiling relied on immunoSEQ multiplex PCR, and the TCRdb table lists in-frame clones only, not all of them. This sample carries around 99,000 clones, around 77% of them seen once, and the ten largest clones take under 5%. Input material: PBMCs. The receptors derive from a male donor in good health and CMV-seronegative.

The J gene is TRBJ2-1, the V gene TRBV2; the match to TRBD2 covers 7 bases. V trimming: 8 bases; J trimming: 7 bases; junction bases outside the gene matches: 17. CDR1 and CDR2 from the germline V gene are SNHLY and FYNNEI. This CDR3 region has 16 residues. CDR3 DNA sequence: TGTGCCAGCCCCGGGGCCAGGCGGGAGATGGGGAATGAGCAGTTCTTC. Translating it yields CASPGARREMGNEQFF.

The chain has TRBV5-6 and TRBJ2-2; 9 bases are shared with TRBD1. V lost 1 base, J lost 11 bases, and 9 bases stayed unmatched. This CDR3 is built from 15 residues. CDR1 SGHDT and CDR2 YYEEEE come from the germline V gene. The CDR3 sequence is CASSLRDRGGVELFF. DNA for the CDR3: TGTGCCAGCAGCTTGCGAGACAGGGGGGGTGTCGAGCTGTTTTTT.

As DNA, the CDR3 is TGTGCTAGTGGTTTGGCCCTCCGGGGGACGGTAGCTAAGACCTTC. This translates into CASGLALRGTVAKTF. The chain is built from TRBV12-5 and TRBJ1-2; TRBD1 might be the D (5 bases). CDR3 size: 15 residues. Germline CDR1 LGHNT, CDR2 FRNRAP. V shed 1 base and J shed 14 bases, with 23 bases lying between them.

The chain carries TRBV18 and TRBJ2-7; D perhaps matches TRBD2 (5 bases). Germline V gene data show CDR1 as KGHSH and CDR2 as LQKENI. Deletions cut 1 base from V and 5 bases from J, with 15 bases between. The CDR3 covers 15 residues. The CDR3 spells CASSPRLTSIDEQYF. The CDR3 coding sequence is TGTGCCAGCTCACCACGACTTACTAGTATCGACGAGCAGTACTTC.

The V and J genes are TRBV29-1 and TRBJ1-1, with 7 nucleotides matching TRBD1. The CDR3 totals 11 residues. Germline V lookup: CDR1 SQVTM, CDR2 ANQGSEA. V gave up 2 bases and J gave up 6 bases; unmatched junction bases: 0. The CDR3 DNA sequence: TGCAGCGTTGAAAGGGGGCCTGAAGCTTTCTTT. Its translation is CSVERGPEAFF.

This clone was seen a handful of times. The chain uses TRBV5-6 and TRBJ1-2; maybe TRBD1 (6 bases). The V end was cut by 3 bases, the J end by 5 bases, with 11 bases between. Per the germline V gene, CDR1 is SGHDT and CDR2 is YYEEEE. This CDR3 has 13 amino acids. The chain's CDR3 is CASSSTGMYGYTF. The CDR3 nucleotides are TGTGCCAGCAGCTCAACAGGGATGTATGGCTACACCTTC.

This clone occurred a few times. The rearrangement uses TRBV4-1 and TRBJ1-2; TRBD1 matches 8 bases. The J segment lost 1 base and the V segment lost 1 base, leaving 2 bases of the junction unmatched. Germline CDR1 reads MGHRA; CDR2 reads YSYEKL. The CDR3 is 15 amino acids. The DNA of the CDR3 is TGCGCCAGCAGCCAAGTCGGACAGGGTAACTATGGCTACACCTTC. Amino acid sequence: CASSQVGQGNYGYTF.

The chain links TRBV5-6 to TRBJ2-3; D call uncertain. The CDR3 length is 15 residues. V lost 4 bases and J 3 bases, leaving 15 bases between the germline ends. Germline V lookup: CDR1 SGHDT, CDR2 YYEEEE. CDR3 nucleotide sequence: TGTGCCAGCAGCAAGACACTCCTGTTGACAGATACGCAGTATTTT. Encoded protein: CASSKTLLLTDTQYF.

Only a few counts were recorded for this clone. The rearrangement joins TRBV6-1 to TRBJ1-1; a weak D match, TRBD1 (5 bases). This CDR3 comprises 13 residues. V shed 5 bases and J shed 2 bases, with 9 bases lying between them. CDR1 is MNHNS and CDR2 is SASEGT in the germline V gene. The DNA for the CDR3 is TGTGCCAGCAGTACGACAGAAAACACTGAAGCTTTCTTT. This encodes CASSTTENTEAFF.

This chain uses TRBV5-1 with TRBJ2-1; 11 bases agree with TRBD2. The CDR3 runs to 15 residues. In germline, CDR1 is SGHRS, CDR2 YFSETQ. With V trimmed by 4 bases and J by 9 bases, 9 bases remained unmatched. CDR3 sequence reads: CASSLATSGMAEQFF. Here the CDR3 DNA reads TGCGCCAGCAGCCTAGCGACTAGCGGGATGGCTGAGCAGTTCTTC. The full variable domain, with the rest looked up from reference TRBV5-1 and TRBJ2-1, is KAGVTQTPRYLIKTRGQQVTLSCSPISGHRSVSWYQQTPGQGLQFLFEYFSETQRNKGNFPGRFSGRQFSNSRSEMNVSTLELGDSALYLCASSLATSGMAEQFFGPGTRLTVL.

This sequence joins TRBV7-9 and TRBJ2-7; D uncertain. This CDR3 has 13 residues. Germline lookup yields CDR1 SEHNR and CDR2 FQNEAQ (reference sequence). V lost 6 bases and J lost 7, with 16 bases in between. CDR3 DNA: TGTGCCAGCAGTTCATTCACAGCTCAGGAGCAGTACTTC. Amino acid sequence: CASSSFTAQEQYF.

The chain uses TRBV11-2 and TRBJ2-3, with 10 positions matching TRBD2. CDR3 size: 16 residues. Germline CDR1 reads SGHAT; CDR2 reads FQNNGV. Trimming cost V 3 bases and J 0 bases; bases outside gene matches: 3. The CDR3 DNA follows: TGTGCCAGCAGCTTCACTAGCGGGGCTAGCACAGATACGCAGTATTTT. Its translation: CASSFTSGASTDTQYF.

The rearrangement links TRBV2 to TRBJ2-5, with TRBD2 matching 7 bases. The CDR3 is 14 amino acids. The J segment lost 5 bases and the V segment lost 5 bases, leaving 8 bases of the junction unmatched. Germline V CDR1 and CDR2: SNHLY, FYNNEI. CDR3 in amino acids: CASSNLTRGETQYF. Here the CDR3 DNA reads TGTGCCAGCAGTAACCTGACGCGGGGGGAGACCCAGTACTTC. Using reference TRBV2 and TRBJ2-5 for the parts outside the CDR3, the full variable domain is EPEVTQTPSHQVTQMGQEVILRCVPISNHLYFYWYRQILGQKVEFLVSFYNNEISEKSEIFDDQFSVERPDGSNFTLKIRSTKLEDSAMYFCASSNLTRGETQYFGPGTRLLVL.

This clone was seen only once. This chain joins TRBV7-2 and TRBJ2-3; D unresolved. CDR3 length: 12 amino acids. The ends were cut back, 7 bases at V and 0 bases at J, with 5 bases in the middle. Germline CDR1 reads SGHTA; CDR2 reads FQGNSA. CDR3 in DNA: TGTGCCAGCATCGGGAGCACAGATACGCAGTATTTT. Translated: CASIGSTDTQYF.

The genes are TRBV7-2 and TRBJ2-5; D ambiguous. The J call may be wrong; the DNA end is better matched by TRBJ2-7. The CDR3 runs to 12 residues. The V gene's germline CDR1 is SGHTA and CDR2 FQGNSA. Written as DNA, the CDR3 is TGTGCCAGCAGCTTACCTCCCTACGAGCAGTACTTC. The encoded protein is CASSLPPYEQYF.

The V and J genes are TRBV5-4 and TRBJ2-1, with D possibly matching TRBD2 (5 bases). Deletions cut 2 bases from V and 0 bases from J, with 6 bases between. The CDR3 covers 14 residues. Germline V CDR1 and CDR2: SGHNT, YYREEE (reference sequence). The DNA of the CDR3 is TGTGCCAGCAGCTTAAGCGGCTCCTACAATGAGCAGTTCTTC. Translating it yields CASSLSGSYNEQFF. The full variable domain, completed using reference TRBV5-4 and TRBJ2-1, is ETGVTQSPTHLIKTRGQQVTLRCSSQSGHNTVSWYQQALGQGPQFIFQYYREEENGRGNFPPRFSGLQFPNYSSELNVNALELDDSALYLCASSLSGSYNEQFFGPGTRLTVL.

The chain recombines TRBV5-1 with TRBJ2-6; 7 nucleotides agree with TRBD1. The CDR3 is 16 residues long. The trim removed 0 bases at V and 2 bases at J, leaving 2 bases unmatched. CDR1 and CDR2 from the germline V gene are SGHRS and YFSETQ. The CDR3 nucleotides are TGCGCCAGCAGCTTGGAGGGGGCGCCTGGGGCCAACGTCCTGACTTTC. Its protein is CASSLEGAPGANVLTF.

CDR3 loop: CASSQAGTSVRNEQFF. For the CDR3, the DNA is TGTGCCAGCAGCCAAGCCGGGACTAGCGTTAGAAATGAGCAGTTCTTC. The chain links TRBV4-2 to TRBJ2-1, with 10 bases matching TRBD2. The CDR3 is 16 residues long. Germline lookup yields CDR1 LGHNA and CDR2 YNFKEQ. V lost 1 base to trimming and J lost 7 bases; unmatched junction nucleotides: 7.

The V and J genes are TRBV6-5 and TRBJ2-7; no definite D call. V dropped 4 bases and J dropped 5 bases, with 12 bases sitting between them. Germline loops: CDR1 MNHEY, CDR2 SVGAGI. The CDR3 is made up of 13 amino acids. CDR3 amino acids: CASSFRSLHEQYF. The DNA of the CDR3 is TGTGCCAGCAGTTTTCGGTCTCTGCACGAGCAGTACTTC.

This sequence joins TRBV27 and TRBJ2-7; possible D gene TRBD1, 5 bases. V lost 4 bases and J lost 7, with 14 bases in between. The CDR3 has 13 amino acids. Germline CDR1 and CDR2: MNHEY and SMNVEV (reference sequence). The CDR3 bases are TGTGCCAGCAGTTCCGCGCCAGGGATTGAGCAGTACTTC. It codes for CASSSAPGIEQYF.

The V gene is TRBV27, the J gene TRBJ2-1; D is unclear. The germline V gene has CDR1 MNHEY and CDR2 SMNVEV (reference sequence). Trimming removed 4 bases at V and 0 bases at J, with 7 bases between. The CDR3 spans 14 residues. CDR3 coding DNA: TGTGCCAGCAGTTATTCATTCTCCTACAATGAGCAGTTCTTC. This gives the protein CASSYSFSYNEQFF.

This chain joins TRBV27 and TRBJ2-7, with 9 bases matching TRBD2. The V gene's germline CDR1 is MNHEY and CDR2 SMNVEV (reference sequence). This CDR3 is built from 15 residues. With V trimmed by 2 bases and J by 4 bases, 6 bases remained unmatched. CDR3 in DNA: TGTGCCAGCAGTTTACGACTAGCGGAGGGATACGAGCAGTACTTC. This sequence encodes CASSLRLAEGYEQYF.